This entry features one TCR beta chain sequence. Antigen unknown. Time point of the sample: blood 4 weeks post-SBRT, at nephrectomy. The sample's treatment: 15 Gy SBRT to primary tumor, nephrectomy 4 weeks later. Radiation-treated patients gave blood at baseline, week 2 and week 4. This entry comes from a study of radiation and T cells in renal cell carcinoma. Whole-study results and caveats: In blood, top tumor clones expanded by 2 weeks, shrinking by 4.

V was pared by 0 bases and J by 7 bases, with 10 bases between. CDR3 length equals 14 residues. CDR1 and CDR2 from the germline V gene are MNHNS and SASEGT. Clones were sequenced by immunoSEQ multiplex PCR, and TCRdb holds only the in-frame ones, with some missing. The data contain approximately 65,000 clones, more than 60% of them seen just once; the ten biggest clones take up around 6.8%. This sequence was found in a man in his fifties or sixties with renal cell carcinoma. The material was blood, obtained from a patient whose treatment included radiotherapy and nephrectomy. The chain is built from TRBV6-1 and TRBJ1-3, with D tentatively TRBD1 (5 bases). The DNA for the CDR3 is TGTGCCAGCAGTGAAGCGGGGGGTTGGAACACCATATATTTT. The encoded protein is CASSEAGGWNTIYF.